This section outlines one T cell receptor beta chain sequence together with its context. The data originate from a study of blood T cell repertoires in COVID-19. Study-wide context: T cells, B-cell-depleted T cells, or PBMCs supplied cDNA or gDNA.

Sequencing was performed with immunoSEQ multiplex PCR; in TCRdb, only in-frame clones are kept and a portion is missing. This sample has about 100,000 clones; 88% occur once, and the top ten carry about 5.3%. Sequencing was performed on peripheral blood. This TCR came from a human donor in a cohort sampled during active COVID-19.

CDR3 residues: CASSLWGGSYDNEQFF. The CDR3 DNA reads as TGTGCCAGCAGCTTGTGGGGCGGGAGCTACGACAATGAGCAGTTCTTC. V gene TRBV5-4 combines with J gene TRBJ2-1; 7 bases match TRBD2. There are 16 residues in the CDR3. Germline CDR1 and CDR2: SGHNT and YYREEE (reference sequence). Germline trimming cut 1 base from V and 5 bases from J; bases unmatched to any gene: 9.